The sequence of this T cell receptor (beta chain) was determined in a study of shared clonotypes between healthy human individuals. General study results and limits: The rarefaction results pointed to incomplete sorted-subset sequencing despite large depth. Sampling covered nothing but blood. Tissue TCR repertoires likely differ from those found in blood.

In the case of this clone: Its antigen is not identified.

V lost 6 bases and J lost 5, with 5 bases in between. The CDR3 sequence is 11 residues long. The germline V gene encodes CDR1 MDHEN and CDR2 SYDVKM. Healthy HIV-negative adults with no recent acute infections or vaccinations were recruited as donors. Tens of thousands of T cell genomes, or about 190 ng DNA, went into the sorted-subset replicate PCRs. Clones were read by immunoSEQ multiplex PCR, and TCRdb kept only the in-frame ones, dropping some. The sample has approximately 620,000 clones, 95% to 98% seen once. The specimen was naive CD4+ T cells sorted from blood. The subset denotes: CD45RA+ positively selected. V usage is TRBV28 and J usage is TRBJ1-5; D is ambiguous. This clonotype originated in a woman in her 30s in good health. The chain's CDR3 is CASSFDQPQHF. CDR3 DNA sequence: TGTGCCAGCAGCTTCGATCAGCCCCAGCATTTT.